A selection of T cell receptor beta chains follows, all from one sample in a study of CD4+ T cells in melanoma. Produced via immunoSEQ multiplex PCR; TCRdb's table is partial and in-frame only. The sample lists 7,500 to 10,000 clones, around 67% occurring once. Sequenced sample: cells from a culture (not recorded whether cultured in vitro). These receptors all come from a human donor with melanoma. The conserved cysteine and the conserved F or W are not part of the CDR3 here. Fields, in order: J gene, V gene, CDR3 protein.

TRBJ2-6	TRBV7-3	ASSLGGSGANVLT
TRBJ2-7	TRBV7-6	ASSLGNSYEQY
TRBJ2-1	TRBV7-7	ASSRDSFGEQF
TRBJ1-1	TRBV5-1	ASSATPGVRTEAF
TRBJ1-1	TRBV5-1	ASSLEPGRMNTEAF
TRBJ2-3	TRBV7-7	ASSVGTVSTDTQY
TRBJ2-2	TRBV5-1	ASSLKRGETGELF
TRBJ1-4	TRBV27	ASSPGSAPANEKLF
TRBJ1-2	TRBV9	ASSVQGQGYGYT
TRBJ2-1	TRBV30	AWSVLAGGLRHEQF
TRBJ2-7	TRBV7-9	ASSPSPPPYEQY
TRBJ1-3	TRBV20-1	SASVGRGSEGNTIY
TRBJ1-2	TRBV5-1	ASSRTGAYDYGYT
TRBJ1-2	TRBV19	ASSIGPAHYGYT
TRBJ1-5	TRBV4-1	ASSQVGKQGKGNQPQH
TRBJ2-5	TRBV6-5	ASSRGLAETQY
TRBJ1-4	TRBV10-3	AISEMGNEKLF
TRBJ1-2	TRBV7-9	ALPVRPYGYT
TRBJ2-2	TRBV6-4	ASSPQGANTGELF
TRBJ1-5	TRBV27	ASSRSQGDQPQH
TRBJ1-2	TRBV7-2	ASSPNPGYGYT
TRBJ2-7	TRBV2	ASMRAYEQY
TRBJ2-3	TRBV19	ASSMTFTNTQY
TRBJ2-1	TRBV4-1	ASSLGLPALNEQF
TRBJ2-1	TRBV6-5	ASSLTGWEQF
TRBJ1-5	TRBV2	ASSISNQPQH
TRBJ2-2	TRBV7-7	ASSPSSGGGTGELF
TRBJ1-2	TRBV5-1	ASSFRHPGLDGYT
TRBJ2-5	TRBV6-5	ASSPGGWETQY
TRBJ1-5	TRBV2	ASSAQGPSNQPQH
TRBJ2-7	TRBV18	ASSPPGLARAQY
TRBJ2-3	TRBV18	ASSPDRALDTQY
TRBJ2-2	TRBV5-1	ASSLVSGTVGTGELF
TRBJ1-1	TRBV9	ASSVVRTVNTEAF
TRBJ2-6	TRBV5-1	ASSQTGAGANVLT
TRBJ2-3	TRBV5-4	ASSLGDPSTDTQY
TRBJ2-7	TRBV5-1	ASSLVVQPYEQY
TRBJ2-2	TRBV11-1	ASSWRGANTGELF
TRBJ2-7	TRBV18	ASSPPRGTFYEQY
TRBJ1-1	TRBV30	AWSRLSMNTEAF
TRBJ2-5	TRBV2	ASGGTNKETQY
TRBJ1-6	TRBV30	AWAHRTGNSPLH
TRBJ1-6	TRBV5-1	ASSGRTGSNSPLH
TRBJ2-5	TRBV7-9	ASSLGRGETQY
TRBJ2-5	TRBV4-1	ASSKLAGEQETQY
TRBJ1-1	TRBV7-9	ASSHGITEAF
TRBJ1-1	TRBV7-9	ASSLRRPSEAF
TRBJ1-1	TRBV7-3	ASSFTPDTEAF
TRBJ2-3	TRBV6-5	ASRVSGGPTDTQY
TRBJ1-5	TRBV29-1	SVVVQSNQPQH
TRBJ1-4	TRBV10-3	AISEESEKLF
TRBJ1-5	TRBV18	ASSGSTGTNQPQH
TRBJ2-2	TRBV27	ARSVGGGRSNTGELF
TRBJ2-4	TRBV7-9	ASSPRGDIQY